The 8 T cell receptor beta chains below come from one sample, sequenced in a study of T cell repertoires in cytomegalovirus infection. These receptors lack a known antigen. A single record per CDR3 protein comes from TCRdb applying MiXCR to the reads. The sample consists of about 830,000 distinct CDR3 sequences, roughly 33% of them appearing once. The source material was cultured CD8+ T cells from PBMCs, sampled from culture after CMV antigen stimulation. All receptors come from a human donor in good health (CMV status not recorded). Some clones in this sample may be carry-over from other donors' samples.

The chain is built from TRBV24-1 and TRBJ1-5; 11 bases are a match to TRBD1. Germline V gene lookup returns CDR1 KGHDR and CDR2 SFDVKD. CDR3 length: 17 amino acids. V lost 4 bases, J lost 3 bases, and 7 bases stayed unmatched. The CDR3 DNA reads TGTGCCACCAGTGAGTCGGGACAGGGGGAACACAATCAGCCCCAGCATTTT. Protein sequence: CATSESGQGEHNQPQHF.

A few counts support this clonotype. The chain couples TRBV4-2 to TRBJ1-5; TRBD1 might be the D (6 bases). The V gene lost 3 bases and the J gene lost 6 bases, with 12 bases spanning the gap. Germline CDR1 is LGHNA and CDR2 is YNFKEQ. The CDR3 is 14 amino acids. Written as DNA, the CDR3 is TGTGCCAGCAGCCAGAACAGGGTCAGTCAGCCCCAGCATTTT. Protein product: CASSQNRVSQPQHF.

This clonotype has a count of ten or more. The chain combines TRBV7-2 with TRBJ2-5; TRBD2 matches at 8 bases. The length of the CDR3 is 15 residues. In germline, CDR1 is SGHTA, CDR2 FQGNSA. Losses at the gene ends were 5 bases for V and 0 bases for J; bases not matched to a gene: 5. CDR3 residues: CASSPGLAYQETQYF. DNA for the CDR3: TGTGCCAGCAGCCCCGGACTAGCCTACCAAGAGACCCAGTACTTC.

The rearrangement uses TRBV7-6 and TRBJ2-7; TRBD2 agrees at 10 bases. Germline loops: CDR1 SGHVS, CDR2 FNYEAQ. The CDR3 spans 15 residues. V was pared by 5 bases and J by 2 bases, with 6 bases of the junction left unmatched. The CDR3 DNA is TGTGCCAGCAGCCCTAGCGGGGGATCTCCCTACGAGCAGTACGTC. It yields the protein CASSPSGGSPYEQYV.

The V gene is TRBV12-3 or TRBV12-4, the J gene TRBJ2-7, with 7 bases fitting TRBD1. The CDR3 has 13 amino acids. Trimming cost V 2 bases and J 7 bases; bases outside gene matches: 5. CDR3 nucleotide sequence: TGTGCCAGCAGTTTAAAGGGGGCTCGTGAGCAGTACTTC. It encodes CASSLKGAREQYF.

The chain has TRBV5-5 and TRBJ1-6, with no clear D. Germline assignment: CDR1 SGHKS and CDR2 YYEKEE (reference sequence). Trimming removed 0 bases at V and 5 bases at J, with 9 bases between. There are 15 residues in the CDR3. The CDR3 loop is CASSLVAENNSPLHF. CDR3 nucleotide sequence: TGTGCCAGCAGCTTGGTCGCAGAAAATAATTCACCCCTCCACTTT.

This clonotype was found many times. The rearrangement joins TRBV7-6 to TRBJ2-1, with D possibly being TRBD2 (6 bases). This CDR3 spans 17 amino acids. In germline, CDR1 is SGHVS, CDR2 FNYEAQ. V was cut by 1 base and J by 0 bases, with 13 bases left in between. CDR3 nucleotide sequence: TGTGCCAGCAGCTTAGAGGTCGCGGGGAGCTCCTACAATGAGCAGTTCTTC. The encoded protein is CASSLEVAGSSYNEQFF.

The genes are TRBV6-2 or TRBV6-3 and TRBJ2-2; TRBD2 aligns across 8 bases. The CDR3 sequence is 16 residues long. The junction had 10 bases not matched to a gene; V was cut back by 6 bases and J by 4 bases. Germline-derived CDR1 and CDR2 are MNHEY and SVGEGT. In DNA form, the CDR3 reads TGTGCCAGCAGAATCGTGGGCGGGGGGCCCACCGGGGAGCTGTTTTTT. It translates to CASRIVGGGPTGELFF.